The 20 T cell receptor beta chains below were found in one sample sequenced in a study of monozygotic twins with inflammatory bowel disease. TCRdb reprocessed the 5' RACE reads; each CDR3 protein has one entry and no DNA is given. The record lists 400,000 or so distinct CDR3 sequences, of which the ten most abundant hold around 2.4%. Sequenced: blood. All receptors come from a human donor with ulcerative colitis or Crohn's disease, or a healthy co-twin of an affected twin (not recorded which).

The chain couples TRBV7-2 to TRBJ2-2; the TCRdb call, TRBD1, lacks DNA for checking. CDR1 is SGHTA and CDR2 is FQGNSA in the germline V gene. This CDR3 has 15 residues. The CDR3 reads CASSRSGGYTGELFF.

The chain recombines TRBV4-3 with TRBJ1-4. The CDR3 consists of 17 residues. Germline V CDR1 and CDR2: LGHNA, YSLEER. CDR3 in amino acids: CASSQDIRVITNEKLFF.

The CDR3 loop is CASSFREADTQYF. The chain carries TRBV27 and TRBJ2-3; TCRdb's assignment of TRBD2 cannot be checked, as there is no DNA. The CDR3 length is 13 residues. The germline V gene encodes CDR1 MNHEY and CDR2 SMNVEV (reference sequence).

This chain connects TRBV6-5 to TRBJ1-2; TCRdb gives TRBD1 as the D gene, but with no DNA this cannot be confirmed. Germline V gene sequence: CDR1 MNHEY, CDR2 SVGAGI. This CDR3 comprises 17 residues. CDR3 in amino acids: CASSYSENRGFSYGYTF.

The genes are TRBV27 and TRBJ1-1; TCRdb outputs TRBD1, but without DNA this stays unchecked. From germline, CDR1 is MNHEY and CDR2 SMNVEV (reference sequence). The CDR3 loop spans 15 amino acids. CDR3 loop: CASRFTTGGGTEAFF.

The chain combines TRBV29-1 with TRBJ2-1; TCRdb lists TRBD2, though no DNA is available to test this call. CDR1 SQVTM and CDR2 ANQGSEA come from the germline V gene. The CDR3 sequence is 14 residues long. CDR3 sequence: CSVPTSGTYNEQFF.

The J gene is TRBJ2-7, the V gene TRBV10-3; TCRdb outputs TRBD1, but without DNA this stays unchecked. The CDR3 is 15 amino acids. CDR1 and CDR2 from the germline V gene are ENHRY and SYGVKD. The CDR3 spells CAISPLAVGGYEQYF.

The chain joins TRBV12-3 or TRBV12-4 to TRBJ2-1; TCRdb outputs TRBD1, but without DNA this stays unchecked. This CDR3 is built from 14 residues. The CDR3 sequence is CASSSTQGVNEQFF.

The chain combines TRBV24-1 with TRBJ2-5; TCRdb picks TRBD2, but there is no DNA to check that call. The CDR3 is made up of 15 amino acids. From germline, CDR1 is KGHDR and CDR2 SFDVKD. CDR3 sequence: CATSDTRTTRETQYF.

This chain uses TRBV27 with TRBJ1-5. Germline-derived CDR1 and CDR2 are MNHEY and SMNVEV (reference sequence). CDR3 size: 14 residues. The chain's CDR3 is CASWGSFSNQPQHF.

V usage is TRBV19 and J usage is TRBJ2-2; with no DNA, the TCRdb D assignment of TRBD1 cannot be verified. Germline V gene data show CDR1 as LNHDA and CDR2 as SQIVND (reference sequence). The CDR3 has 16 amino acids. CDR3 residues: CASSMGTGGTTGELFF.

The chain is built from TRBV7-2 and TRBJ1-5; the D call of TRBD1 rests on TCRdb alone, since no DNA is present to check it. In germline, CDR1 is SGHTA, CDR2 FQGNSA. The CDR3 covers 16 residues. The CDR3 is CASSLAAAFGGQPQHF.

CDR3 amino acids: CASSRRGGTEAFF. V usage is TRBV3-1 and J usage is TRBJ1-1. This CDR3 comprises 13 residues. Looked up from germline, CDR1 is LGHDT and CDR2 is YNNKEL (reference sequence).

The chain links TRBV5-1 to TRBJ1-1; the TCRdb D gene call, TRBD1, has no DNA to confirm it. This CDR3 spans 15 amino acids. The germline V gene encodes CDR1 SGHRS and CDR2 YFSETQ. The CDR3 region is CASSLGSRGGTEAFF.

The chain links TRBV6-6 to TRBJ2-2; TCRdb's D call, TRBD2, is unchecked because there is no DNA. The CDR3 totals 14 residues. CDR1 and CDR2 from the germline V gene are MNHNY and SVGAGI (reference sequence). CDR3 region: CASTYSYAGGELFF.

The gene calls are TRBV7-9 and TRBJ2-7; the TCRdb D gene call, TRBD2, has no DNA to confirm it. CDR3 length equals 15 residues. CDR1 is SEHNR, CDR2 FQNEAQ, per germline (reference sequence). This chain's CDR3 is CASSHLAGPFYEQYF.

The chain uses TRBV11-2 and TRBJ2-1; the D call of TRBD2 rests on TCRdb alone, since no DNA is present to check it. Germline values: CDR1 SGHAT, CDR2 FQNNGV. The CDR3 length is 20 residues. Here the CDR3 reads CASSLMWGLAGSLDYNEQFF.

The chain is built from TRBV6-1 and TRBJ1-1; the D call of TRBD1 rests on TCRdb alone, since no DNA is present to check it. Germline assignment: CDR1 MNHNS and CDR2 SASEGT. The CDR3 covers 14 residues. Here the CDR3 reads CASSPAQGWTEAFF.

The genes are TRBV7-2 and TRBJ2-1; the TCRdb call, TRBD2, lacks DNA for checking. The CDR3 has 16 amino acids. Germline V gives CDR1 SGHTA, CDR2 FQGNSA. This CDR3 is CASSLGGGGAYNEQFF.

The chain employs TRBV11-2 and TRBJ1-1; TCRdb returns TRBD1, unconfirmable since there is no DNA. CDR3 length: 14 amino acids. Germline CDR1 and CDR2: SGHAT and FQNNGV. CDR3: CASSLGAGRTEAFF.